The text below deals with one TCR beta chain. Its antigen is not yet known. Base qualities were left out, and no much larger clone turns up one base away. Taken from the germline V gene, the CDR1 and CDR2 loops are WSHSY and SAAADI. Its CDR3 holds 17 amino acids, cysteine through phenylalanine. Only CDR3 DNA is held: 51 bases, read in frame from base 1. Ends trimmed: V by 0 bases, J by 4 bases; bases unmatched to a gene: 3. These data belong to a study of blood T cell repertoires in COVID-19 (dated by TCRdb to 2018 to 2021). With regard to the full study: The collaborator samples originated in the United States, Italy and Spain and spanned the acute and convalescent phases of COVID-19. The prospective study material was composed of cDNA or gDNA derived from T cells, B-cell-depleted T cells, or PBMCs. The dataset comprised deeply sampled blood TCRbeta repertoires from subjects exposed to, actively infected with, or recovered from COVID-19. A freely available public database, intended as a resource for researchers studying the immune response to SARS-CoV-2, is where the repertoires were released. The samples were drawn from two sources: the first 160 participants of the ongoing ImmuneRACE study, and 950 to 1,500 subjects contributed by 6 global collaborators. A de-identified subject ID, COVID-19 status, age in years and sex were almost always included in the sample metadata. Where HLA class I and class II types were available, the types were taken from metadata supplied by the sample provider, not from assay-based typing.

General findings and caveats noted by the study authors: How much clinical and demographic metadata was included differed by source and by participant, and the metadata was provided uncurated.

TCRbeta CDR3 regions were amplified from genomic DNA by means of the immunoSEQ Assay, a bias-controlled multiplex PCR. The paper's data handling went like this. The number of nucleated cells in each sample was estimated from the amplification of reference gene primers within the assay. To quantify the absolute abundance of each unique TCRbeta CDR3 rearrangement, sequence reads were collapsed and filtered. For each sample, productive Simpson clonality was calculated as the square root of Simpson's diversity index over productive rearrangements. Not all clones reach the TCRdb copy of this immuneACCESS table, which keeps in-frame sequences only. Checked studies attribute under half of the gap to unresolved V genes and leave the rest unexplained. From that table come the V and J calls and clone size; the DNA was used to work out D and trimming. The sample includes about 300,000 clones, with roughly 88% observed a single time. The ten top clones hold 1.5% to 2% of the sample.

At one collaborating source in Seattle, patients were enrolled during active infection and were followed longitudinally through the course of disease. Whole blood was collected in K2EDTA tubes by collaborating institutions according to the institutions' own protocols. For TCRbeta analysis, collaborator samples were shipped as frozen whole blood, as isolated PBMCs, or as DNA extracted from either sample type. Specimen: peripheral blood. This sequence originates from a woman aged 25-40 years with COVID-19, enrolled during active disease. The rearrangement joined TRBV10-2 to TRBJ2-2, with 12 bases matching TRBD2. The DNA sequence is TGCGCCAGCAGTGAGTCCCTAGCGGGGGGGCTCACCGGGGAGCTGTTTTTT. It codes for CASSESLAGGLTGELFF.